This TCR beta chain was captured by sequencing in a study of T cell responses to AZD1222 COVID-19 vaccine (dated by TCRdb to the early 2020s). With respect to the entire study: AZD1222 recipients whose second dose came at about 4 weeks and those whose second dose came at about 12 weeks were combined into one group, since spike-specific TCR depth and breadth did not differ between the two schedules. A total of approximately 240 trial participants underwent TCR sequencing, of whom some 210 received two doses of AZD1222 and around 25 received two doses of the MenACWY control vaccine. Trial participants were enrolled by age into 18-55, 56-69 and 70-plus year subgroups, with approximately 150, 28 and 58 TCR-sequenced participants respectively. Overall study outcomes, separate from this receptor: After two AZD1222 doses, both the breadth and the depth of spike-specific TCRs were significantly higher than at day 0 and than in MenACWY recipients. Because no day 14 peak-response samples were available, the repertoires could be characterized only after the peak T cell response. Participants were mostly white British and included more females than males, and it was suggested by the authors that clonal diversity may have been underestimated. The whole spike protein was spanned by vaccine-associated CD4 TCRs, and dominant responses were seen in regions 160-218 and 743-854. Epitopes outside the regions mutated in the B.1.351 and B.1.1.7 variants were reportedly recognized by nearly half of the unique spike-specific TCRs. In the small 56-69-year group, the increase in depth fell short of significance, most likely because of low power. Conclusions about previously exposed vaccinees are limited because only six or seven AZD1222 recipients were SARS-CoV-2 seropositive at baseline.

What this sample's time point label stands for: baseline before first vaccination. The vaccinee samples were drawn from two UK trials, COV001 and COV002, one of which was a single-blind randomized controlled phase 2/3 trial testing AZD1222 (ChAdOx1 nCoV-19) in healthy adults. For TCRbeta chain sequencing, PBMC samples were collected from trial participants at day 0 and at day 28 after the second dose. As regards this clone: Its antigen target is currently unknown. Per-base qualities were not stored, and no clone one base away is much larger.

The germline V gene yields LGHNA for CDR1 and YSLEER for CDR2. The V and J ends are trimmed by 5 bases and 7 bases, leaving 18 bases between them. The CDR3, from cysteine to phenylalanine, totals 15 residues. Of the read, only the CDR3 DNA is kept; its 45 bases are in frame from base 1. The CDR3 regions of human TCRbeta chains were subjected to immunosequencing. On the authors' methods: Repertoire TCRs were matched against a reference library of SARS-CoV-2-specific TCRs generated with the MIRA antigen-specificity platform. Breadth meant the fraction of unique TCRs that were SARS-CoV-2-associated, whereas depth meant the fraction of total T cells that were SARS-CoV-2-associated. Each spike-specific TCR was assigned to its reactive spike region and to a CD4 or CD8 class using the MIRA data. Log10-transformed breadth and depth values were compared by one-way ANOVA with Sidak's multiple comparisons tests. TCRdb's version of the immuneACCESS table is confined to in-frame rearrangements and falls short of the full clone set. An unresolved V gene accounts for under half of the shortfall where checked; the remainder is of unknown origin. Clone size and V and J calls were adopted from that table, with D and trimming inferred from the DNA. This sample comprises 75,000 to 95,000 clones, roughly 90% of them detected only once. The top ten hold more than 4% of the sample.

The sequence was collected from an adult in good health. The sequence links TRBV4-3 to TRBJ1-5; possibly the D gene is TRBD1, per 6 matching bases. This material consisted of peripheral blood, taken on day 0 of AZD1222 vaccination. The DNA is TGCGCCAGCAGCGCAGGGAGGACGGGGGGCCAGCCCCAGCATTTT. This gives the protein CASSAGRTGGQPQHF.